The clone carrying this T cell receptor (beta chain) was seen a single time. Its target is not known. Primers used in a second PCR of about 6 to 11 cycles were a sample-barcoded 5' primer and a J-beta primer mix. No fewer than 3 million CDR3-containing paired-end reads came from each sample. TCRdb processed the 5' RACE reads anew with MiXCR; each CDR3 protein has one entry. The top ten hold roughly 37% of the sample, which has 700,000 to 900,000 distinct CDR3 sequences, roughly 50% seen once. This entry is derived from a study of blood T cells in healthy people across ages. Findings and limits, study-wide: Long-lived donors carried more naive CD4+ cells and greater diversity than aged donors. Considered underestimates were the diversity estimates obtained from one million T cells.

V lost 7 bases and J 0 bases, leaving 6 bases between the germline ends. CDR1 and CDR2 (germline): MNHEY, SVGAGI. There are 12 residues in the CDR3. This chain links TRBV6-5 with TRBJ1-2; D is uncertain. Sequencing used blood. This receptor was identified in a man older than 75 in good health. CDR3 DNA sequence: TGTGCCAGCACCGGCCCTAACTATGGCTACACCTTC. The encoded protein is CASTGPNYGYTF.